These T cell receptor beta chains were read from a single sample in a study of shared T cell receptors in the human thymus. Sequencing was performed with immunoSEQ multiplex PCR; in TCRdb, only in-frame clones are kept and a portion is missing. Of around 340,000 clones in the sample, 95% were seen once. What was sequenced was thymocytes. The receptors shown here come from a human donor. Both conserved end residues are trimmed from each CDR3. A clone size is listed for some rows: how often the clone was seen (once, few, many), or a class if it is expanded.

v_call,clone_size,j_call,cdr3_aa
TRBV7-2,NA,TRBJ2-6,ASSADRVVGGANVLT
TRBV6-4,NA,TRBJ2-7,ASSEGPAGGPDEQY
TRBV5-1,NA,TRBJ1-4,ASSLDRGSANEKLF
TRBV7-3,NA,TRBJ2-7,ASSLTRSNEQY
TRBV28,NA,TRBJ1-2,ASRGGRRGYT
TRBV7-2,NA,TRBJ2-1,ASSLSDRGGDDEQF
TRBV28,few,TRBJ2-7,ASSDRSYEQY
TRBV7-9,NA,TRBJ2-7,ASSPSQGAYEQY
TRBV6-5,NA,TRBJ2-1,ASSGGNEQF
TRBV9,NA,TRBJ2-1,ASSARGSRNVNEQF
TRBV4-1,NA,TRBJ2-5,ASSLSGYQETQY
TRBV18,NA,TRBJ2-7,ASSRGLAGTYEQY
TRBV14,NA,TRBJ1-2,ASSQDGRVGYT
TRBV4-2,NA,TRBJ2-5,ASSQEGSKKLAGGPDLQETQY
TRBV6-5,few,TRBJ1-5,ASRLGGSNQPQH
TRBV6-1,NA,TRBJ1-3,ASSPLSGNTIY
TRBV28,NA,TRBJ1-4,ASSFRDSTTNEKLF
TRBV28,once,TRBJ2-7,ASSLYRGDSYEQY
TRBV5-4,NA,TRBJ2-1,ASSFGRDSDNEQF
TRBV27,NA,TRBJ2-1,ASSPKAGAQRVEQF
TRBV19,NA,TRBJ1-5,ASRQVHGNQPQH
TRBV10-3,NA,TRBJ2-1,AISESQTRGYNEQF
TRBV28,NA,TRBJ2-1,ASSAGQGSPSVYNEQF
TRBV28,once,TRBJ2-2,ASTLRTGGTGELF
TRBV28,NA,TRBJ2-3,ASSFGLAGVRTQY
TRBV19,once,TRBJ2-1,ASALRVRDRDRAGEWNEQF
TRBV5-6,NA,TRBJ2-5,ASSLGGQPGTQY
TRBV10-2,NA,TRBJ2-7,ASSEFPMGEGSYEQY
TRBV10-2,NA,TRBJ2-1,ASRATSGRGNEQF
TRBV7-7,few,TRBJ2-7,ASSYRTGVVYEQY
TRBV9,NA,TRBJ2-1,ASSAGTSGRASYNEQF
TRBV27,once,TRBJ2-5,ASSLSAGETQY
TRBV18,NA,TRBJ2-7,ASSPPRGPWRIGSYEQY
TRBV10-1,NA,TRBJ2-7,ASSVSQRAVCYEQY
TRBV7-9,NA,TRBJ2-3,ASSLGLAGGPLGADTQY
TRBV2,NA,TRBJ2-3,ASEREWGTDTQY
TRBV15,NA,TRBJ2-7,ATSREIEGQKSYEQY
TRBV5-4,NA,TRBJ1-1,ASSLVAGTEAF
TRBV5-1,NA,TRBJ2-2,ASSLARGVPLSLLANTGELF
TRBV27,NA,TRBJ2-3,ASSLSGDDGLHTQY
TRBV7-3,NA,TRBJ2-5,ASSPDRGETQY
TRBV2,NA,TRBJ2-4,ASSADSPLAKNIQY
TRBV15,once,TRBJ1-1,ATSRGTGGMNTEAF
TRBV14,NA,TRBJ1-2,ASSQETDYGYT
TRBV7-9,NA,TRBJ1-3,ASSLNGTPTKYGNTIY
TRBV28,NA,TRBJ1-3,ASSLDPRAGNTIY
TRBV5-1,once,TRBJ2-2,ASSLDTGRGTGELF
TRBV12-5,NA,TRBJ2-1,ASGRAAYNEQFFGEQF
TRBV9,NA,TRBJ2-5,ASSVGPTGEETQY
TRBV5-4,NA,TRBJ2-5,ASSLNGIQETQY
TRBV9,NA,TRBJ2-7,ASSGSAFSGYEQY
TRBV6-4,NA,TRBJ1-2,ASSPTLTRPGGYT
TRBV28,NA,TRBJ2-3,ASSLWPWTGVPQDTQY
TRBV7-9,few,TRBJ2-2,ASSRTSEQTGELF
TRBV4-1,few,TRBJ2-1,ASSQSVRPPRDEQF
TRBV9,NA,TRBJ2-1,ASSVDRGGYNEQF
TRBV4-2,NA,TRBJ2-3,ASSQGLWGEVSDTQY
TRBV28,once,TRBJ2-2,ASSFGLRAGELF
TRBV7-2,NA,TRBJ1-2,ASSPPGTGLTYGYT
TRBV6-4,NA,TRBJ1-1,ASTDLGPTLTEAF